The next 21 T cell receptor beta chains were all read from a single sample in a study of identical twins. MiXCR, run by TCRdb on the 5' RACE reads, gives a single entry per CDR3 protein. In the table there are about 700,000 distinct CDR3 sequences, 8.5% to 9.5% of which are singletons. The same sample was also used in a study of yellow fever vaccine responses in identical twins.

The sequenced sample consisted of PBMCs. These receptors originate from a woman under 30 in good health.

The genes are TRBV20-1 and TRBJ1-4; TRBD1 matches 7 bases. CDR3 length: 12 residues. Trimming removed 3 bases from V and 7 bases from J; junction bases left unmatched: 2. Germline V gene lookup returns CDR1 DFQATT and CDR2 SNEGSKA (reference sequence). CDR3 amino acids: CSARAGGEKLFF. The CDR3 DNA follows: TGCAGTGCTAGGGCAGGGGGTGAAAAACTGTTTTTT.

This clonotype was detected many times. The chain has TRBV5-1 and TRBJ2-3, with 12 bases fitting TRBD2. The CDR3 covers 15 residues. Germline V gene sequence: CDR1 SGHRS, CDR2 YFSETQ. Germline trimming cut 4 bases from V and 6 bases from J; bases unmatched to any gene: 6. The CDR3, as DNA: TGCGCCAGCAGCGCCTCCGGGACTAGCGGGGATACGCAGTATTTT. This translates into CASSASGTSGDTQYF.

The table lists this clonotype with a few counts. This chain links TRBV29-1 with TRBJ2-7, with TRBD1 identical over 7 bases. The ends lost 3 bases at V and 4 bases at J; junction bases unmatched: 9. The CDR3 runs 14 residues. Per the germline V gene, CDR1 is SQVTM and CDR2 is ANQGSEA. DNA for the CDR3: TGCAGCGTTGAGAGGGTCGACAGGGCTTACGAGCAGTACTTC. The encoded protein is CSVERVDRAYEQYF.

There are a few counts of this clonotype. The V call is TRBV25-1, the J call TRBJ2-3; no firm D call. V gave up 1 base and J gave up 5 bases, with 4 bases separating them. Looked up from germline, CDR1 is MGHDK and CDR2 is SYGVNS. There are 12 residues in the CDR3. The CDR3 here is CASSEFQDTQYF. CDR3 DNA sequence: TGTGCCAGCAGTGAATTTCAAGATACGCAGTATTTT.

In this sample, this clonotype turned up many times. J is TRBJ2-1 and V is TRBV4-2; either TRBD1 or TRBD2 may supply D (5 bases each). V dropped 0 bases and J dropped 5 bases, with 8 bases sitting between them. CDR3 length: 14 amino acids. Germline-derived CDR1 and CDR2 are LGHNA and YNFKEQ. The CDR3 spells CASSQEGTDNEQFF. The CDR3 bases are TGTGCCAGCAGCCAAGAGGGGACCGACAATGAGCAGTTCTTC.

The rearrangement links TRBV11-2 to TRBJ2-7; D is uncertain. Trimming stripped 0 bases from V and 0 bases from J, with 12 bases between. The V gene's germline CDR1 is SGHAT and CDR2 FQNNGV. This CDR3 has 16 residues. CDR3 region: CASSLDPVGNSYEQYF. The CDR3, as DNA: TGTGCCAGCAGCTTAGATCCAGTAGGCAACTCCTACGAGCAGTACTTC.

There are many counts of this clonotype. The chain links TRBV12-3 or TRBV12-4 to TRBJ2-1, with 12 bases identical to TRBD2. This CDR3 has 17 residues. Unmatched junction bases numbered 4, after V lost 4 bases and J lost 0 bases. DNA of the CDR3: TGTGCCAGCAGTTGGAGGACTAGCGGGATCTCCTACAATGAGCAGTTCTTC. Its translation is CASSWRTSGISYNEQFF.

This clonotype was seen ten or more times. The chain combines TRBV12-3 or TRBV12-4 with TRBJ1-1; TRBD1 is a possible D gene (5 bases). V lost 3 bases to trimming and J lost 0 bases, with 8 bases between them. CDR3 length: 14 residues. CDR3 nucleotide sequence: TGTGCCAGCAGTTTCGGGGGGATGAACACTGAAGCTTTCTTT. Residues: CASSFGGMNTEAFF.

This clonotype was detected many times. The gene calls are TRBV12-3 or TRBV12-4 and TRBJ2-5; 7 positions agree with TRBD2. Trimming cost V 7 bases and J 0 bases; bases outside gene matches: 5. This CDR3 is 14 amino acids long. In DNA form, the CDR3 reads TGTGCCAGCACCAGAGCGGGGAACCAAGAGACCCAGTACTTC. It yields the protein CASTRAGNQETQYF.

This clonotype was recorded at least ten times. The J gene is TRBJ2-1, the V gene TRBV4-2; D gene ambiguous. Germline values: CDR1 LGHNA, CDR2 YNFKEQ. Between the trimmed V and J ends, which lost 0 bases and 3 bases, there was a span of 6 bases. The CDR3 spans 14 residues. CDR3 protein: CASSQDLGYNEQFF. In DNA, the CDR3 is TGTGCCAGCAGCCAAGACTTAGGCTACAATGAGCAGTTCTTC.

This clonotype was observed a handful of times. The chain employs TRBV12-5 and TRBJ1-2, with 8 bases identical to TRBD1. Germline values: CDR1 LGHNT, CDR2 FRNRAP. This CDR3 has 18 residues. J was trimmed by 7 bases and V by 1 base; bases with no gene match: 17. CDR3 loop: CASGLAPGPGQARGGYTF. In DNA, the CDR3 is TGTGCTAGTGGTTTGGCCCCTGGCCCGGGACAGGCTCGTGGTGGCTACACCTTC.

The chain has TRBV14 and TRBJ1-1, with D perhaps matching TRBD1 (6 bases). With 8 bases removed from V and 6 bases from J, the gap between germline ends came to 13 bases. This CDR3 contains 12 residues. In germline, CDR1 is SGHDN, CDR2 FVKESK. CDR3 region: CASRNREAEAFF. CDR3 coding DNA: TGTGCCAGCCGAAACAGGGAGGCTGAAGCTTTCTTT.

This clonotype was picked up a small number of times. The rearrangement uses TRBV7-2 and TRBJ2-2; D gene uncertain. The CDR3 covers 16 residues. The ends were cut back, 3 bases at V and 3 bases at J, with 14 bases in the middle. Germline V gene lookup returns CDR1 SGHTA and CDR2 FQGNSA. The CDR3 bases are TGTGCCAGCAGCTTTCATGTAGGTGTCGACACCGGGGAGCTGTTTTTT. It codes for CASSFHVGVDTGELFF.

The chain carries TRBV7-2 and TRBJ2-7, with D tentatively TRBD1 (6 bases). Per the germline V gene, CDR1 is SGHTA and CDR2 is FQGNSA. The CDR3 length is 14 residues. Between the trimmed V and J ends, which lost 0 bases and 5 bases, there was a span of 11 bases. CDR3 amino acids: CASSLAGTYHEQYF. The DNA of the CDR3 is TGTGCCAGCAGCTTAGCCGGGACATACCACGAGCAGTACTTC.

The chain links TRBV6-5 to TRBJ2-3; D is unresolved. The germline V gene encodes CDR1 MNHEY and CDR2 SVGAGI. V lost 2 bases to trimming and J lost 0 bases, with 6 bases between them. The CDR3 contains 14 residues. The CDR3 DNA reads as TGTGCCAGCAGTTACGACGGGAGCACAGATACGCAGTATTTT. It yields the protein CASSYDGSTDTQYF.

V is TRBV27 and J is TRBJ2-7, with D hard to call. Germline assignment: CDR1 MNHEY and CDR2 SMNVEV (reference sequence). V was clipped by 3 bases and J by 9 bases, with 15 bases between them. This CDR3 contains 13 residues. CDR3 DNA: TGTGCCAGCAGTTTCCAAGGGTCCGGTGCGCAGTACTTC. Protein product: CASSFQGSGAQYF.

This clonotype was seen more than once but under ten times. The rearrangement joins TRBV5-1 to TRBJ2-5; D is unclear. The V end was cut by 0 bases, the J end by 6 bases, with 9 bases between. This CDR3 has 13 residues. Per germline, CDR1 SGHRS and CDR2 YFSETQ. The CDR3 loop is CASSLDRVQTQYF. In DNA, the CDR3 is TGCGCCAGCAGCTTGGATAGGGTTCAGACCCAGTACTTC.

V usage is TRBV9 and J usage is TRBJ2-7; 13 bases match TRBD2. The CDR3 is made up of 15 amino acids. V was clipped by 3 bases and J by 3 bases; unmatched bases: 3. Germline V gene sequence: CDR1 SGDLS, CDR2 YYNGEE. CDR3 region: CASSEGLAGLYEQYF. The CDR3 region has the DNA TGTGCCAGCAGCGAGGGACTAGCGGGGCTCTACGAGCAGTACTTC. Variable domain in full (rest from reference TRBV9 and TRBJ2-7): DSGVTQTPKHLITATGQRVTLRCSPRSGDLSVYWYQQSLDQGLQFLIQYYNGEERAKGNILERFSAQQFPDLHSELNLSSLELGDSALYFCASSEGLAGLYEQYFGPGTRLTVT.

This rearrangement joins TRBV27 to TRBJ2-7, with D uncertain. CDR3 length: 15 residues. Germline CDR1 is MNHEY and CDR2 is SMNVEV (reference sequence). Trimming took off 3 bases at V and 1 base at J, with 13 bases between the two ends. The CDR3 spells CASSLRLATSYEQYF. As DNA, the CDR3 is TGTGCCAGCAGTTTGAGACTCGCAACATCCTACGAGCAGTACTTC.

This clonotype has at least ten counts. The CDR3 bases are TGTGCCAGCAGTTTAAATGTACGCTTCTACGAGCAGTACTTC. Translation: CASSLNVRFYEQYF. V and J are TRBV27 and TRBJ2-7; D gene uncertain. The CDR3 sequence is 14 residues long. Germline V lookup: CDR1 MNHEY, CDR2 SMNVEV (reference sequence). The germline V and J ends were trimmed by 2 bases and 3 bases, with 11 bases remaining between them.

The chain has TRBV9 and TRBJ2-7, with TRBD2 identical over 7 bases. The CDR3 runs 20 residues. Germline CDR1 SGDLS, CDR2 YYNGEE. J gave up 3 bases and V 4 bases, and 25 bases lay outside the gene matches. The CDR3: CASSLRCCGGRVLQHYEQYF. In nucleotides, the CDR3 is TGTGCCAGCAGCCTCCGTTGTTGCGGCGGGAGAGTCCTCCAACACTACGAGCAGTACTTC.